The rows below give T cell receptor beta chains drawn from one sample of a study of shared clonotypes between healthy human individuals. The assay was immunoSEQ multiplex PCR, and TCRdb's table has in-frame clones only and misses some. The sample contains roughly 1 million clones, 75% of which appear only once. The sample taken for sequencing was memory CD4+ T cells sorted from blood. Receptors were obtained from a man between 18 and 29 years old in good health. Each CDR3 is given with its conserved first and last residue. The order of the fields is clone size, V gene, D gene, J gene, CDR3 DNA, CDR3 protein. A D gene is named only where the DNA matches it firmly. The size entry is marked missing in some rows and otherwise reads once, few, many or a size class.

-,TRBV2,-,TRBJ2-3,TGTGCCAGCAGTGAAAGGGCTAAGATCCCAGATACGCAGTATTTT,CASSERAKIPDTQYF
-,TRBV30,TRBD1,TRBJ1-5,TGTGCCTGGAGTGCTGGACAGGGACCCCAGCATTTT,CAWSAGQGPQHF
-,TRBV7-9,-,TRBJ1-1,TGTGCCAGCCAGGTTGAAGCTTTCTTT,CASQVEAFF
-,TRBV5-1,TRBD2,TRBJ2-7,TGCGCCAGCAGCCCTAGGAGCGGGAGGGCCGGCGAGCAGTACTTC,CASSPRSGRAGEQYF
once,TRBV19,TRBD2,TRBJ2-1,TGTGCCAGTAGTACTAGCGGAGTATCCTACAATGAGCAGTTCTTC,CASSTSGVSYNEQFF
-,TRBV5-3,TRBD1,TRBJ2-7,TGTGCCAGAAGGGACAGGGGTTCAGGTGTGCAGTACTTC,CARRDRGSGVQYF
-,TRBV9,-,TRBJ1-1,TGTGCCAGCAGCGTAGCACAGGGGAACACTGAAGCTTTCTTT,CASSVAQGNTEAFF
-,TRBV10-3,-,TRBJ1-6,TGTGCCATCAGTGAGAGTCGGCGGGAAAATTCACCCCTCCACTTT,CAISESRRENSPLHF
-,TRBV6-6,TRBD1,TRBJ1-1,TGTGCCAGCAGTACGCCCGGGACAGGGCCCTACACTGAAGCTTTCTTT,CASSTPGTGPYTEAFF
-,TRBV5-1,-,TRBJ1-2,TGCGCCAGCAGCTTGGCCTCGGGGAGGACAGGCTACACCTTC,CASSLASGRTGYTF
-,TRBV28,-,TRBJ1-6,TGTGCCAGCAAGATCCCCTCCTATAATTCACCCCTCCACTTT,CASKIPSYNSPLHF
few,TRBV10-3,TRBD1,TRBJ1-1,TGTGCCACCCATCCGCAGGGGGCGGACACTGAAGCTTTCTTT,CATHPQGADTEAFF
-,TRBV30,-,TRBJ2-5,TGTGCCTGGAGTGTCCGTATGGACTTCTCGCGGGAGACCCAGTACTTC,CAWSVRMDFSRETQYF
-,TRBV9,-,TRBJ1-2,TGTGCCAGCAGCGGGGGTCCGGGATATCGCTATGGCTACACCTTC,CASSGGPGYRYGYTF
-,TRBV5-5,-,TRBJ1-1,TGTGCCAGCAGCTTGCTATGGGGGAACACTGAAGCTTTCTTT,CASSLLWGNTEAFF
-,TRBV19,TRBD1,TRBJ1-1,TGTGCCAGTAGTTCGTCGACAGGGCTGGGTTCGAACACTGAAGCTTTCTTT,CASSSSTGLGSNTEAFF
-,TRBV7-2,TRBD2,TRBJ2-7,TGTGCCAGCAGCATTAGCGGGAGCTCCTACGAGCAGTACTTC,CASSISGSSYEQYF
-,TRBV7-2,-,TRBJ1-2,TGTGCCAGCAGCTTTTGGCAGAACTATGGCTACACCTTC,CASSFWQNYGYTF
-,TRBV5-6,TRBD1,TRBJ2-3,TGTGCCAGCAGCCGACAGGGGGATACGCAGTATTTT,CASSRQGDTQYF
-,TRBV11-2,-,TRBJ2-7,TGTGCCAGCAGCTTAGACGCTGGCGGATTCGAGCAGTACTTC,CASSLDAGGFEQYF
-,TRBV27,-,TRBJ2-7,TGTGCCAGCAGTTTTTACGGGGGCGCGTTTTACGAGCAGTACTTC,CASSFYGGAFYEQYF
-,TRBV19,-,TRBJ2-5,TGTGCCAGTAGTATAGAAAAAGGGGGGACCCAGTACTTC,CASSIEKGGTQYF
-,TRBV27,TRBD1,TRBJ1-2,TGTGCCAGCAGTTTATCTGGCAGGGGGCCTAACTATGGCTACACCTTC,CASSLSGRGPNYGYTF
few,TRBV7-9,TRBD1,TRBJ1-5,TGTGCCAGCGACGAATTTCTGGGACAGAGAAATCAGCCCCAGCATTTT,CASDEFLGQRNQPQHF
-,TRBV11-2,-,TRBJ2-2,TGTGCCAGCAGTTTGGAAAGGGGGGGAGCCGGGGAGCTGTTTTTT,CASSLERGGAGELFF
-,TRBV29-1,-,TRBJ2-7,TGCAGCGTTGGAACGGGCTACGAGCAGTACTTC,CSVGTGYEQYF
-,TRBV7-8,-,TRBJ2-1,TGTGCCAGCAGCTTGGGGCGGGAAGGCTCCCAGTTCTTC,CASSLGREGSQFF
-,TRBV5-1,TRBD1,TRBJ1-2,TGCGCCAGCAGCCCGACAGGGGAGAGGTATGGCTACACCTTC,CASSPTGERYGYTF
many,TRBV5-6,-,TRBJ1-1,TGTGCCAGCAGCTTGGGACACAAGAACACTGAAGCTTTCTTT,CASSLGHKNTEAFF
-,TRBV13,TRBD1,TRBJ2-6,TGTGCCAGCAGCCCGACAGGGCCTGGGGCCAACGTCCTGACTTTC,CASSPTGPGANVLTF
-,TRBV5-1,-,TRBJ1-5,TGCGCCAGCAGCATAGGGAGTTCGTCCAATCAGCCCCAGCATTTT,CASSIGSSSNQPQHF
-,TRBV6-5,-,TRBJ2-4,TGTGCCAGCAGTTACCAGGGGCATAACATTCAGTACTTC,CASSYQGHNIQYF
-,TRBV11-2,-,TRBJ1-4,TGTGCCAGCAGCTTTAGTTGGGGTCGAGAAAAACTGTTTTTT,CASSFSWGREKLFF
-,TRBV7-9,-,TRBJ1-1,TGTGCCAGCAGCCGTATCAACACTGAAGCTTTCTTT,CASSRINTEAFF
-,TRBV6-1,-,TRBJ2-7,TGTGCCAGCAGTGAAGCGGGCTTGGGGAGGCAGTACTTC,CASSEAGLGRQYF
-,TRBV5-1,TRBD2,TRBJ2-1,TGCGCCAGCAGCCCCGGAGGTTCTAGCGGGGGTTCCTACAATGAGCAGTTCTTC,CASSPGGSSGGSYNEQFF
once,TRBV27,-,TRBJ2-5,TGTGCCAGCAGTTTAAGCAGGGATGATGGACCCCAGTACTTC,CASSLSRDDGPQYF
-,TRBV7-9,-,TRBJ2-7,TGTGCCAGCAGCCCGGGTTGGGGGGCCTACGAGCAGTACTTC,CASSPGWGAYEQYF
-,TRBV5-1,-,TRBJ2-3,TGCGCCAGCAAAGGCCCCAGGACCGCTCGGCTCCCAGATACGCAGTATTTT,CASKGPRTARLPDTQYF
-,TRBV7-9,TRBD2,TRBJ2-3,TGTGCCAGCAGCTACTTAGCGGGGGGCACAGATACGCAGTATTTT,CASSYLAGGTDTQYF
-,TRBV6-1,-,TRBJ1-1,TGTGCCAGCCGGGATATTGAAGCTTTCTTT,CASRDIEAFF
-,TRBV11-2,-,TRBJ2-5,TGTGCCAGCAGCTTAGGCCGGGAGACCCAGTACTTC,CASSLGRETQYF
-,TRBV5-5,-,TRBJ2-7,TGTGCCAGCAGCTGGGACGGCTACGAGCAGTACTTC,CASSWDGYEQYF
once,TRBV10-2,TRBD2,TRBJ2-3,TGCGCCAGCAGTGAGGGACTAGCGGGCCGCACAGATACGCAGTATTTT,CASSEGLAGRTDTQYF
-,TRBV11-2,-,TRBJ1-4,TGTGCCAGCAGCAACCAGGGAGGGGATAATGAAAAACTGTTTTTT,CASSNQGGDNEKLFF
-,TRBV14,TRBD2,TRBJ2-4,TGTGCCAGCAGCCCTAGCGGGAGTTTAAACATTCAGTACTTC,CASSPSGSLNIQYF
-,TRBV7-2,TRBD2,TRBJ2-7,TGTGCCAGCAGCCCTCCTCCGGGACTAGCGGGAAAGGCCTCCTACGAGCAGTACTTC,CASSPPPGLAGKASYEQYF
-,TRBV7-6,TRBD1,TRBJ2-5,TGTGCCAGCAGCCGGACCTCCGGACAGGGCGGGGAGACCCAGTACTTC,CASSRTSGQGGETQYF
-,TRBV2,TRBD2,TRBJ2-5,TGTGCCAGCAGTGGGCCCGGGACTAGCGTGGAGACCCAGTACTTC,CASSGPGTSVETQYF
-,TRBV6-5,TRBD2,TRBJ2-7,TGTGCCAGCACCTACGCGGGAGGGGGGTATGAGCAGTACTTC,CASTYAGGGYEQYF
-,TRBV23-1,-,TRBJ2-1,TGCGCCAGCAGTCACCCTAAATGCTCCTACAATGAGCAGTTCTTC,CASSHPKCSYNEQFF
-,TRBV30,TRBD1,TRBJ2-7,TGTGCCTGGAGCGTCCTCGGGACAGGGCATAACGAGCAGTACTTC,CAWSVLGTGHNEQYF
-,TRBV6-5,-,TRBJ1-1,TGTGCCAGCAGCCGGCAGGGAGGCACTGAAGCTTTCTTT,CASSRQGGTEAFF
-,TRBV28,TRBD1,TRBJ1-1,TGTGCCAGCAGTTTATGGGGACAGACCCTGAACACTGAAGCTTTCTTT,CASSLWGQTLNTEAFF
-,TRBV9,-,TRBJ2-5,TGTGCCAGCAACGTCGACACAGGGCCCCAAGAGACCCAGTACTTC,CASNVDTGPQETQYF
-,TRBV28,-,TRBJ2-7,TGTGCCAGCAGGCCACAGGGAAACTCCTACGAGCAGTACTTC,CASRPQGNSYEQYF
-,TRBV9,-,TRBJ2-5,TGTGCCAGCAGCAGTCAAACTGTCTGGACTAACCAAGAGACCCAGTACTTC,CASSSQTVWTNQETQYF